What follows are 28 T cell receptor beta chains derived from one specimen sequenced in a study of blood T cell repertoires in COVID-19. The assay was immunoSEQ multiplex PCR, and TCRdb's table has in-frame clones only and misses some. The sample yields 150,000 to 200,000 clones, roughly nine tenths seen once. The sample consisted of peripheral blood. The source is a man in his sixties with active or convalescent COVID-19.

This clone has just a few counts. V is TRBV7-3 and J is TRBJ1-1; perhaps TRBD1 as D (6 bases). V gave up 2 bases and J gave up 0 bases, with 10 bases separating them. CDR1 is SGHTA, CDR2 FQGTGA, per germline. There are 15 residues in the CDR3. The CDR3 DNA follows: TGTGCCAGCAGCTTAGATAACAGGGTGAACACTGAAGCTTTCTTT. Translated, it gives CASSLDNRVNTEAFF. The full variable domain, completed using reference TRBV7-3 and TRBJ1-1, is GAGVSQTPSNKVTEKGKYVELRCDPISGHTALYWYRQSLGQGPEFLIYFQGTGAADDSGLPNDRFFAVRPEGSVSTLKIQRTERGDSAVYLCASSLDNRVNTEAFFGQGTRLTVV.

Only one count was recorded for this clone. The chain joins TRBV6-1 to TRBJ2-7, with D possibly being TRBD2 (6 bases). Germline CDR1 and CDR2: MNHNS and SASEGT. Trimming took 3 bases from V and 0 from J, leaving 9 bases between them. The CDR3 is 14 amino acids. CDR3 sequence (DNA): TGTGCCAGCAGTGATGGCGGGGACTCCTACGAGCAGTACTTC. The encoded protein is CASSDGGDSYEQYF.

The chain recombines TRBV6-1 with TRBJ1-2; a possible D gene is TRBD1 (5 bases). The CDR3 loop spans 14 amino acids. Germline CDR1 reads MNHNS; CDR2 reads SASEGT. The ends were cut back, 2 bases at V and 7 bases at J, with 14 bases in the middle. In DNA form, the CDR3 reads TGTGCCAGCAGTGAAATTGCGGCAGGGCTTGGCTACACCTTC. Its protein product is CASSEIAAGLGYTF.

This clone was seen a few times. The gene calls are TRBV5-1 and TRBJ1-2; D unresolved. With 4 bases removed from V and 6 bases from J, the gap between germline ends came to 13 bases. The CDR3 spans 13 residues. The germline gives CDR1 SGHRS, CDR2 YFSETQ. In DNA, the CDR3 is TGCGCCAGCAGCCCATCTGCCGAGGATGGCTACACCTTC. This encodes CASSPSAEDGYTF.

The chain combines TRBV20-1 with TRBJ2-7; a weak D match, TRBD1 (6 bases). The CDR3 has 16 residues. Germline values: CDR1 DFQATT, CDR2 SNEGSKA (reference sequence). Trimming cost V 4 bases and J 3 bases, with 22 bases left between them. This CDR3 reads CSANEVGQPRNYEQYF. The CDR3 coding sequence is TGCAGTGCTAATGAAGTAGGACAGCCGCGAAACTACGAGCAGTACTTC.

V usage is TRBV7-9 and J usage is TRBJ2-3; 9 bases agree with TRBD2. This CDR3 has 18 amino acids. With V trimmed by 5 bases and J by 0 bases, 12 bases remained unmatched. From germline, CDR1 is SEHNR and CDR2 FQNEAQ (reference sequence). The CDR3 DNA is TGTGCCAGCAGCCCGGGGCTAGCGGGGATACCTAGCACAGATACGCAGTATTTT. It yields the protein CASSPGLAGIPSTDTQYF.

Note on this clone: This CDR3 is also generated by other DNA sequences in the sample. V is TRBV20-1 and J is TRBJ1-2, with D perhaps matching TRBD1 (5 bases). This CDR3 region has 11 residues. V lost 5 bases and J 5 bases, leaving 9 bases between the germline ends. The germline gives CDR1 DFQATT, CDR2 SNEGSKA (reference sequence). The CDR3 protein is CSAPGGYGYTF. In DNA form, the CDR3 reads TGCAGTGCTCCCGGGGGGTATGGCTACACCTTC.

The chain uses TRBV7-9 and TRBJ1-5; D may be TRBD1 (5 bases). The CDR3 runs 15 residues. Germline V gene lookup returns CDR1 SEHNR and CDR2 FQNEAQ (reference sequence). Trimming removed 5 bases from V and 5 bases from J, with 16 bases in between. CDR3 amino acids: CASSGRGSGHQPQHF. CDR3 coding DNA: TGTGCCAGCAGCGGTAGGGGTTCAGGCCATCAGCCCCAGCATTTT.

V gene TRBV5-4 combines with J gene TRBJ2-3; TRBD1 is a possible D gene (6 bases). CDR1 and CDR2 from the germline V gene are SGHNT and YYREEE (reference sequence). V dropped 3 bases and J dropped 0 bases, with 8 bases sitting between them. This CDR3 is 14 amino acids long. The CDR3 DNA reads as TGTGCCAGCAGCTCACAGGGTAGCACAGATACGCAGTATTTT. It translates to CASSSQGSTDTQYF.

The chain joins TRBV19 to TRBJ2-3; 8 bases match TRBD1. The CDR3 consists of 15 residues. The junction had 7 bases not matched to a gene; V was cut back by 3 bases and J by 5 bases. In germline, CDR1 is LNHDA, CDR2 SQIVND (reference sequence). Here the CDR3 reads CASSIRDRTRDTQYF. The CDR3 region has the DNA TGTGCCAGTAGTATTAGGGACAGGACAAGAGATACGCAGTATTTT.

The chain employs TRBV11-2 and TRBJ1-2; D is unclear. This CDR3 has 13 amino acids. V dropped 0 bases and J dropped 4 bases, with 6 bases sitting between them. Germline V gives CDR1 SGHAT, CDR2 FQNNGV. In DNA form, the CDR3 reads TGTGCCAGCAGCTTAGATCTAAGCTATGGCTACACCTTC. Its translation: CASSLDLSYGYTF.

CDR3 DNA: TGTGCCAGCGGACAGGGAGGCGGGGTGCACACTGAAGCTTTCTTT. As protein: CASGQGGGVHTEAFF. This sequence joins TRBV6-5 and TRBJ1-1; TRBD1 matches at 8 bases. Germline CDR1 is MNHEY and CDR2 is SVGAGI. The CDR3 is 15 residues long. The trim removed 8 bases at V and 3 bases at J, leaving 11 bases unmatched.

The chain uses TRBV20-1 and TRBJ1-5; the match to TRBD1 covers 7 bases. The CDR3 is 14 residues long. Germline loops: CDR1 DFQATT, CDR2 SNEGSKA (reference sequence). V shed 3 bases and J 4 bases; nucleotides not matched to a gene: 6. CDR3 sequence (DNA): TGCAGTGCTAGTAGAGGGGGCTTAAATCAGCCCCAGCATTTT. It yields the protein CSASRGGLNQPQHF.

As for this clone: Other DNA sequences of this sample code for an identical CDR3. CDR3 sequence reads: CSASSGHEQYF. The CDR3 region has the DNA TGCAGTGCTAGTTCAGGGCACGAGCAGTACTTC. The chain carries TRBV20-1 and TRBJ2-7; possible D gene TRBD1, 5 bases. Trimming took off 3 bases at V and 5 bases at J, with 8 bases between the two ends. Germline assignment: CDR1 DFQATT and CDR2 SNEGSKA (reference sequence). CDR3 length: 11 amino acids.

The chain couples TRBV30 to TRBJ1-1; D is perhaps TRBD1 (6 bases). The CDR3 runs to 13 residues. Per germline, CDR1 GTSNPN and CDR2 SVGIG (reference sequence). V was trimmed by 4 bases and J by 6 bases, leaving 15 bases between them. The CDR3 loop reads CAWKGGGRAEAFF. DNA for the CDR3: TGTGCCTGGAAGGGGGGGGGACGGGCTGAAGCTTTCTTT.

This chain joins TRBV5-4 and TRBJ1-5, with D possibly TRBD1 on 6 matching bases. The CDR3 loop spans 16 amino acids. Germline V gene data show CDR1 as SGHNT and CDR2 as YYREEE (reference sequence). V was trimmed by 0 bases and J by 1 base, leaving 11 bases between them. The CDR3 DNA reads TGTGCCAGCAGCTTGGGGGGGCTGGGAAGCAATCAGCCCCAGCATTTT. Translation: CASSLGGLGSNQPQHF.

The gene calls are TRBV6-1 and TRBJ1-2, with D perhaps matching TRBD1 (5 bases). The germline V gene has CDR1 MNHNS and CDR2 SASEGT. The CDR3 covers 15 residues. V lost 3 bases and J lost 8, with 19 bases in between. CDR3 protein: CASSDNFLAGNGYTF. The DNA of the CDR3 is TGTGCCAGCAGTGATAACTTTTTGGCAGGGAACGGCTACACCTTC.

This chain links TRBV20-1 with TRBJ1-4, with D uncertain. Deletions cut 6 bases from V and 3 bases from J, with 11 bases between. The CDR3 sequence is 13 residues long. Germline CDR1 reads DFQATT; CDR2 reads SNEGSKA (reference sequence). CDR3 in amino acids: CSASKRSNEKLFF. DNA for the CDR3: TGCAGTGCCAGTAAACGGTCTAATGAAAAACTGTTTTTT.

The rearrangement links TRBV6-6 to TRBJ2-3; 13 bases are a match to TRBD2. Germline CDR1 and CDR2: MNHNY and SVGAGI (reference sequence). Germline trimming cut 7 bases from V and 4 bases from J; bases unmatched to any gene: 5. The CDR3 has 15 residues. CDR3 nucleotide sequence: TGTGCCAGCACCACACTAGCGGGGGGGGCAGATACGCAGTATTTT. It codes for CASTTLAGGADTQYF.

This chain connects TRBV25-1 to TRBJ1-4; 9 bases fit TRBD1. V dropped 6 bases and J dropped 3; count of bases not matched to a gene: 2. CDR1 is MGHDK and CDR2 is SYGVNS in the germline V gene. This CDR3 has 14 amino acids. CDR3 amino acids: CASSDRGANEKLFF. The CDR3 DNA is TGTGCCAGCAGCGACAGGGGGGCTAATGAAAAACTGTTTTTT.

The table lists this clone with a few counts. The chain is built from TRBV4-2 and TRBJ1-1; no firm D call. Trimming took 5 bases from V and 4 from J, leaving 14 bases between them. Germline-derived CDR1 and CDR2 are LGHNA and YNFKEQ. The CDR3 totals 14 residues. As DNA, the CDR3 is TGTGCCAGCAGCGTTTCAGAACCCTTCACTGAAGCTTTCTTT. Its protein product is CASSVSEPFTEAFF.

This clone was picked up a small number of times. The chain combines TRBV18 with TRBJ1-2, with a possible D match to TRBD1 (6 bases). From germline, CDR1 is KGHSH and CDR2 LQKENI. The CDR3 spans 13 residues. With 2 bases removed from V and 4 bases from J, the gap between germline ends came to 8 bases. The CDR3 DNA is TGTGCCAGCTCACCATCAGGGGTCTATGGCTACACCTTC. This codes for CASSPSGVYGYTF.

A single count supports this clone. V usage is TRBV7-9 and J usage is TRBJ2-5, with a possible D match to TRBD1 (6 bases). The V and J ends lost 0 bases and 9 bases respectively, with 20 bases between them. This CDR3 is 16 amino acids long. The germline V gene encodes CDR1 SEHNR and CDR2 FQNEAQ (reference sequence). The CDR3 is CASSLAWDTILEAQYF. CDR3 DNA sequence: TGTGCCAGCAGCTTAGCGTGGGACACGATTCTTGAGGCCCAGTACTTC.

This CDR3 is CASSLPGGLETQYF. The DNA of the CDR3 is TGTGCCAGCAGTTTGCCAGGGGGCTTGGAGACCCAGTACTTC. This chain joins TRBV6-4 and TRBJ2-5; 8 nucleotides align to TRBD1. The V gene end was trimmed by 5 bases and the J gene end by 5 bases; junction bases not matched to a gene: 7. The CDR3 spans 14 residues. The germline CDR1 and CDR2 sequences are MRHNA and SNTAGT.

The gene calls are TRBV27 and TRBJ2-7; TRBD1 aligns across 9 bases. CDR1 is MNHEY and CDR2 is SMNVEV in the germline V gene (reference sequence). V dropped 10 bases and J dropped 3; count of bases not matched to a gene: 13. The CDR3 is made up of 15 amino acids. CDR3 loop: CATALGQGTGYEQYF. The CDR3 DNA follows: TGTGCCACCGCCTTGGGACAGGGAACAGGCTACGAGCAGTACTTC.

This clone is a singleton in its sample. The J gene is TRBJ2-4, the V gene TRBV6-5; 7 positions agree with TRBD1. Germline V lookup: CDR1 MNHEY, CDR2 SVGAGI. The CDR3 runs 15 residues. V lost 0 bases and J lost 4; bases outside the gene matches: 3. CDR3 sequence reads: CASSYSRQGKNIQYF. DNA of the CDR3: TGTGCCAGCAGTTACTCGAGACAGGGAAAAAACATTCAGTACTTC.

V usage is TRBV2 and J usage is TRBJ1-2; D is unresolved. V lost 4 bases and J lost 4, with 10 bases in between. Germline V gives CDR1 SNHLY, CDR2 FYNNEI. This CDR3 has 13 amino acids. The CDR3 is CASSGVVSYGYTF. DNA of the CDR3: TGTGCCAGCAGTGGTGTAGTGAGCTATGGCTACACCTTC.

V usage is TRBV30 and J usage is TRBJ2-5; tentative D call: TRBD2 (5 bases). In germline, CDR1 is GTSNPN, CDR2 SVGIG (reference sequence). The CDR3 consists of 11 residues. Deletions cut 6 bases from V and 5 bases from J, with 10 bases between. The CDR3 loop reads CACWSGETQYF. The CDR3 nucleotides read TGTGCCTGCTGGAGCGGCGAGACCCAGTACTTC.